This T cell receptor (beta chain) is drawn from a study of beta chain features in type 1 diabetes. Findings of the study overall: Any HLA effect on TCRB rearrangement was left unresolved by small sub-analyses. Individuals with type 1 diabetes displayed fewer insertions and more deletions at VDJ junctions.

Isolated RNA was reverse transcribed in full, so expressed TCRB transcripts were sequenced. Naive, central memory and regulatory T cell samples produced a mean of approximately 3.9 million reads. Profiled with immunoSEQ multiplex PCR; TCRdb holds only in-frame clones, not every one. The table has about 470,000 clones, about 32% seen once. This clone was observed a few times. The target antigen is unknown. CD4+ cells of the naive, central memory, regulatory and stem cell-like memory types were sorted via CD45RO/CCR7/CD25/CD127/CD95/CD27. Germline V gene data show CDR1 as GTSNPN and CDR2 as SVGIG (reference sequence). Trimming took 1 base from V and 9 from J, leaving 13 bases between them. The CDR3 has 13 residues.

Sample: naive CD4+ T cells from blood. The chain recombines TRBV30 with TRBJ2-1, with D tentatively TRBD2 (5 bases). The receptor was derived from a young man in good health. CDR3 loop: CAWSDLPEGEQFF. The DNA of the CDR3 is TGTGCCTGGAGTGACCTACCAGAGGGTGAGCAGTTCTTC.